These T cell receptor beta chains were read from a single sample in a study of blood T cell repertoires in COVID-19. Using immunoSEQ multiplex PCR, the repertoire was profiled, and TCRdb retains in-frame clones only, with some absent. The sample carries around 240,000 clones, 91% recorded once. The source material was PBMCs or T cells enriched from blood (not recorded which). The receptor source for this set is a human donor in a cohort exposed to, infected with or recovered from COVID-19 (not recorded which). The donor label of this sample is uncertain. The CDR3 runs from the conserved cysteine through the conserved F or W. The order of the fields is V gene, D gene, J gene, clone size, CDR3 DNA, CDR3 protein. The D gene is left open where the match is weak. Clone size is given for some rows only: seen once, a few or many times, or a class if the clone is expanded.

V gene: TRBV20-1
D gene: TRBD1
J gene: TRBJ1-5
clone size: -
CDR3 DNA: TGCAGTGCTAGTCCCTGGGACAGGGGGCTAGATCAGCCCCAGCATTTT
CDR3 protein: CSASPWDRGLDQPQHF

V gene: TRBV6-5
D gene: TRBD1
J gene: TRBJ1-2
clone size: -
CDR3 DNA: TGTGCCAGCGGTCAGGGGGCTGGCTACACCTTC
CDR3 protein: CASGQGAGYTF

V gene: TRBV6-2/TRBV6-3
D gene: TRBD1
J gene: TRBJ1-1
clone size: -
CDR3 DNA: TGTGCCAGCAGTTCCCCGGGACAGTACATGAACACTGAAGCTTTCTTT
CDR3 protein: CASSSPGQYMNTEAFF

V gene: TRBV19
D gene: TRBD1
J gene: TRBJ1-5
clone size: -
CDR3 DNA: TGTGCCAGTAGTTTACAGGGGAGTCAGCCCCAGCATTTT
CDR3 protein: CASSLQGSQPQHF

V gene: TRBV6-6
D gene: -
J gene: TRBJ2-1
clone size: -
CDR3 DNA: TGTGCCAGCAGTCGACCGAACCAGGGGTTCTCCTACAATGAGCAGTTCTTC
CDR3 protein: CASSRPNQGFSYNEQFF

V gene: TRBV21-1
D gene: -
J gene: TRBJ2-5
clone size: once
CDR3 DNA: TGTGCCAGCAGCCAACAGGGACAGGGGGTTTTGGAGACCCAGTACTTC
CDR3 protein: CASSQQGQGVLETQYF

V gene: TRBV14
D gene: -
J gene: TRBJ1-2
clone size: -
CDR3 DNA: TGTGCCAGCAGCCAAGATCTTGTGCAGTCCTATGGCTACACCTTC
CDR3 protein: CASSQDLVQSYGYTF

V gene: TRBV7-9
D gene: TRBD1
J gene: TRBJ2-7
clone size: once
CDR3 DNA: TGTGCCAGCAGCTTAGCCGGGACAGCCAATGTTGAGCAGTACTTC
CDR3 protein: CASSLAGTANVEQYF

V gene: TRBV5-4
D gene: TRBD1
J gene: TRBJ1-5
clone size: once
CDR3 DNA: TGTGCCAGCAGCTTGCGGGGACAGGGAACGCCCCAGCATTTT
CDR3 protein: CASSLRGQGTPQHF

V gene: TRBV5-4
D gene: TRBD2
J gene: TRBJ2-1
clone size: -
CDR3 DNA: TGTGCCAGCAGCTATATAGCGGGCAATGAGCAGTTCTTC
CDR3 protein: CASSYIAGNEQFF

V gene: TRBV5-8
D gene: -
J gene: TRBJ1-1
clone size: -
CDR3 DNA: TGTGCCAGCAGACTTGGATACGAGAGGGCTGAAGCTTTCTTT
CDR3 protein: CASRLGYERAEAFF

V gene: TRBV5-6
D gene: TRBD1
J gene: TRBJ1-6
clone size: few
CDR3 DNA: TGTGCCAGCAGCTGGACCGGGACAGGGGGATCACCCCTCCACTTT
CDR3 protein: CASSWTGTGGSPLHF

V gene: TRBV13
D gene: -
J gene: TRBJ1-4
clone size: once
CDR3 DNA: TGTGCCAGCAGCTTCATTACGGGGTGGGCCCCGTCTGATGAAAAACTGTTTTTT
CDR3 protein: CASSFITGWAPSDEKLFF

V gene: TRBV4-2
D gene: TRBD1
J gene: TRBJ2-7
clone size: -
CDR3 DNA: TGTGCCAGCAGCCGGGGGGCAGGGGGCCCTGTCTTGGACGAGCAGTACTTC
CDR3 protein: CASSRGAGGPVLDEQYF

V gene: TRBV7-2
D gene: -
J gene: TRBJ2-1
clone size: once
CDR3 DNA: TGTGCCAGCAGCTTAATTGCCAGGTACAATGAGCAGTTCTTC
CDR3 protein: CASSLIARYNEQFF

V gene: TRBV19
D gene: TRBD1
J gene: TRBJ2-7
clone size: -
CDR3 DNA: TGTGCCAGTAGTAGCCCCCGGGACAGCCCCTACGAGCAGTACTTC
CDR3 protein: CASSSPRDSPYEQYF

V gene: TRBV18
D gene: -
J gene: TRBJ1-4
clone size: -
CDR3 DNA: TGTGCCAGCTCACCCAGGCAGGATGAAAAACTGTTTTTT
CDR3 protein: CASSPRQDEKLFF

V gene: TRBV19
D gene: -
J gene: TRBJ1-1
clone size: -
CDR3 DNA: TGTGCCACCAGGGGACAAGCCGCTGAAGCTTTCTTT
CDR3 protein: CATRGQAAEAFF

V gene: TRBV3-1/TRBV3-2
D gene: -
J gene: TRBJ1-2
clone size: -
CDR3 DNA: TGTGCCAGCAAGAGGGCAGGGGAGGGCTACACCTTC
CDR3 protein: CASKRAGEGYTF

V gene: TRBV4-2
D gene: TRBD1
J gene: TRBJ2-7
clone size: -
CDR3 DNA: TGTGCCAGCAGCCAGTCGACAGGGGTCTTCTACGAGCAGTACTTC
CDR3 protein: CASSQSTGVFYEQYF

V gene: TRBV5-1
D gene: TRBD1
J gene: TRBJ1-2
clone size: once
CDR3 DNA: TGCGCCAGCAGCTTGTTAGGGACAGGCCGATTGGATGGCTACACCTTC
CDR3 protein: CASSLLGTGRLDGYTF

V gene: TRBV20-1
D gene: TRBD1
J gene: TRBJ2-2
clone size: few
CDR3 DNA: TGCAGTGCTAGTGCCAGGGGGTTAACCGGGGAGCTGTTTTTT
CDR3 protein: CSASARGLTGELFF

V gene: TRBV18
D gene: TRBD1
J gene: TRBJ1-2
clone size: -
CDR3 DNA: TGTGCCAGCTCACCACCGACAGGGAATGGCTATGGCTACACCTTC
CDR3 protein: CASSPPTGNGYGYTF

V gene: TRBV7-3
D gene: -
J gene: TRBJ2-3
clone size: -
CDR3 DNA: TGTGCCAGCAGCTTAGACGGGGGTGATACGCAGTATTTT
CDR3 protein: CASSLDGGDTQYF

V gene: TRBV27
D gene: -
J gene: TRBJ1-4
clone size: -
CDR3 DNA: TGTGCCAGCAGTCGCGCCCAAACCCCACAGGGTTGGTGGTCGGCAACTAATGAAAAACTGTTTTTT
CDR3 protein: CASSRAQTPQGWWSATNEKLFF

V gene: TRBV30
D gene: TRBD2
J gene: TRBJ2-7
clone size: -
CDR3 DNA: TGTGCCTGGAGTGTACGGTGGCCTAGCGGGGGCTACGAGCAGTACTTC
CDR3 protein: CAWSVRWPSGGYEQYF

V gene: TRBV9
D gene: TRBD1
J gene: TRBJ2-7
clone size: once
CDR3 DNA: TGTGCCAGCAGCTTCACAGGGGTAGGGGAGCAGTACTTC
CDR3 protein: CASSFTGVGEQYF

V gene: TRBV7-9
D gene: TRBD1
J gene: TRBJ1-2
clone size: -
CDR3 DNA: TGTGCCAGCAGCTTAGAAGTATGGGACAGGGGGAGGTCGAGTGGCTACACCTTC
CDR3 protein: CASSLEVWDRGRSSGYTF

V gene: TRBV6-6
D gene: -
J gene: TRBJ1-2
clone size: -
CDR3 DNA: TGTGCCAGCAGTCCTCGCGTAACCCCGGGACTGATCTATGGCTACACCTTC
CDR3 protein: CASSPRVTPGLIYGYTF

V gene: TRBV2
D gene: -
J gene: TRBJ2-7
clone size: -
CDR3 DNA: TGTGCCAGCAGTAGACAGCTTAGCTACGAGCAGTACTTC
CDR3 protein: CASSRQLSYEQYF

V gene: TRBV19
D gene: -
J gene: TRBJ1-1
clone size: -
CDR3 DNA: TGTGCCAGTAGTCAGATTGGAATTGGGGATGACAGTTACATGAACACTGAAGCTTTCTTT
CDR3 protein: CASSQIGIGDDSYMNTEAFF

V gene: TRBV6-1
D gene: -
J gene: TRBJ1-2
clone size: -
CDR3 DNA: TGTGCCAGCAGTGAAGCAGCGTATGGCTACACCTTC
CDR3 protein: CASSEAAYGYTF

V gene: TRBV6-5
D gene: TRBD2
J gene: TRBJ2-7
clone size: -
CDR3 DNA: TGTGCCAGCAGTTACGCGGGAGGGCTTGACTACGAGCAGTACTTC
CDR3 protein: CASSYAGGLDYEQYF

V gene: TRBV6-6
D gene: TRBD1
J gene: TRBJ1-2
clone size: few
CDR3 DNA: TGTGCCAGCAGTTACTCGCTGCGACAGGGGGGAAAGCGGTACACCTTC
CDR3 protein: CASSYSLRQGGKRYTF

V gene: TRBV24-1
D gene: TRBD2
J gene: TRBJ2-2
clone size: -
CDR3 DNA: TGTGCCACCAGTGAATCTGGACTAGCGGGGGGCTCTGGGGACACCGGGGAGCTGTTTTTT
CDR3 protein: CATSESGLAGGSGDTGELFF

V gene: TRBV30
D gene: -
J gene: TRBJ1-5
clone size: -
CDR3 DNA: TGTGCCTGGAGCAGGGAAGTGGGAAATCAGCCCCAGCATTTT
CDR3 protein: CAWSREVGNQPQHF

V gene: TRBV7-9
D gene: -
J gene: TRBJ2-3
clone size: -
CDR3 DNA: TGTGCCAGCAGCTTAGACGGCAGGCTCGTGGATACGCAGTATTTT
CDR3 protein: CASSLDGRLVDTQYF

V gene: TRBV19
D gene: -
J gene: TRBJ1-5
clone size: -
CDR3 DNA: TGTGCCAGTAGTATAGGGAGTTACGGCAATCAGCCCCAGCATTTT
CDR3 protein: CASSIGSYGNQPQHF

V gene: TRBV6-4
D gene: -
J gene: TRBJ2-7
clone size: -
CDR3 DNA: TGTCGTACCAGGGGTTCCTACGAGCAGTACTTC
CDR3 protein: CRTRGSYEQYF

V gene: TRBV11-2
D gene: TRBD1
J gene: TRBJ1-2
clone size: -
CDR3 DNA: TGTGCCAGCAGCCTCAGACAGGGTCGCTACACCTTC
CDR3 protein: CASSLRQGRYTF

V gene: TRBV27
D gene: -
J gene: TRBJ2-7
clone size: -
CDR3 DNA: TGTGCCAGCAGTTTATCGACAGGCCACGAGCAGTACTTC
CDR3 protein: CASSLSTGHEQYF

V gene: TRBV5-1
D gene: -
J gene: TRBJ2-1
clone size: -
CDR3 DNA: TGCGCCAGCAGCTTAACAGGGAAAGTCTTAAGCAATGAGCAGTTCTTC
CDR3 protein: CASSLTGKVLSNEQFF

V gene: TRBV4-1
D gene: TRBD1
J gene: TRBJ2-7
clone size: -
CDR3 DNA: TGCGCCAGCAGCCGAATGGGACAGGACTTCGCCTACGAGCAGTACTTC
CDR3 protein: CASSRMGQDFAYEQYF

V gene: TRBV20-1
D gene: -
J gene: TRBJ1-1
clone size: -
CDR3 DNA: TGCAGTGCTAGTCCCACAAATTCACAGGGTCGGGGCACTGAAGCTTTCTTT
CDR3 protein: CSASPTNSQGRGTEAFF

V gene: TRBV24-1
D gene: -
J gene: TRBJ2-1
clone size: -
CDR3 DNA: TGTGCCACCAGTCACCCCCTACAGGGACACTCCTACAATGAGCAGTTCTTC
CDR3 protein: CATSHPLQGHSYNEQFF

V gene: TRBV11-2
D gene: -
J gene: TRBJ1-2
clone size: -
CDR3 DNA: TGTGCCAGCAGCCCCGGTGGATCAGGGATTTGGGATGGCTACACCTTC
CDR3 protein: CASSPGGSGIWDGYTF

V gene: TRBV19
D gene: TRBD1
J gene: TRBJ1-1
clone size: -
CDR3 DNA: TGTGCCAGTAGTACCGACAGGGGGCACACTGAAGCTTTCTTT
CDR3 protein: CASSTDRGHTEAFF